The clone carrying this T cell receptor (beta chain) occurred once. The data derive from a study of T cell changes during pregnancy in multiple sclerosis. Clones were read by immunoSEQ multiplex PCR, and TCRdb kept only the in-frame ones, dropping some. Of 130,000 or so clones in the sample, less than 97% were seen once. V trimming: 0 bases; J trimming: 6 bases; junction bases outside the gene matches: 0. Looked up from germline, CDR1 is MNHNS and CDR2 is SASEGT. The CDR3 is made up of 14 amino acids. The sequence came from a female donor with multiple sclerosis, enrolled in a pregnancy study. The chain combines TRBV6-1 with TRBJ1-5, with 9 bases aligning to TRBD1. Sequenced material: peripheral blood, taken after pregnancy. The CDR3 reads CASSEATGGQPQHF. The CDR3 nucleotides read TGTGCCAGCAGTGAAGCGACAGGGGGTCAGCCCCAGCATTTT.